A single sample is the source of the 11 T cell receptor delta chains below, sequenced in a study of gamma-delta chains in newborns, infants, children. TCRdb reapplied CATT to the reads. The repertoire holds 6,000 or so delta-chain clones, with about 14% as singletons. The sample here was blood, taken at baseline. These receptor sequences come from a child who was a newborn, infant or young child, either healthy, febrile or measles-vaccinated (not recorded which).

V usage is TRDV3 and J usage is TRDJ1, with 11 bases matching TRDD3. Germline CDR1 reads TVYSNPD; CDR2 reads GDNSRS (reference sequence). The V gene end was trimmed by 1 base and the J gene end by 0 bases; junction bases not matched to a gene: 58. The CDR3 loop spans 33 amino acids. CDR3 sequence: CAFTGVTNRPTINVYIEGFLAGGYTLYTDKLIF. The CDR3 nucleotides read TGTGCCTTTACGGGTGTTACCAACAGGCCGACAATCAATGTGTATATTGAAGGGTTTCTTGCTGGGGGATACACCCTATACACCGATAAACTCATCTTT.

This clone rates as large. This CDR3 is also generated by other DNA sequences in the sample. V gene TRDV3 combines with J gene TRDJ1; D call uncertain. There are 14 residues in the CDR3. Germline V gene data show CDR1 as TVYSNPD and CDR2 as GDNSRS (reference sequence). Between the trimmed V and J ends, which lost 0 bases and 0 bases, there was a span of 11 bases. The CDR3 DNA follows: TGTGCCTTTAGCTGTCCCACCTACACCGATAAACTCATCTTT. Protein sequence: CAFSCPTYTDKLIF.

This sequence joins TRDV2 and TRDJ1; the match to TRDD3 covers 9 bases. There are 19 residues in the CDR3. The germline CDR1 and CDR2 sequences are GEAIGNYY and EKD. J gave up 0 bases and V 3 bases, and 16 bases lay outside the gene matches. CDR3 residues: CACDPLLTGGPGYTDKLIF. The CDR3 region has the DNA TGTGCCTGTGACCCACTCCTTACTGGGGGACCTGGGTACACCGATAAACTCATCTTT.

This clone has at least ten counts. This chain links TRDV1 with TRDJ1, with D possibly matching TRDD3 (10 bases). Trimming shortened V by 4 bases and J by 9 bases, and 39 bases separated the two germline ends. The V gene's germline CDR1 is TSWWSYY and CDR2 QGS. The CDR3 spans 21 residues. The CDR3 nucleotides are TGTGCTCTTGGGGCTTACCTTCCTACTACGTACTGGGGGATGTGGGTTTCTGAACTCATCTTT. Translating gives CALGAYLPTTYWGMWVSELIF.

This clone was detected ten times or more. V gene TRDV2 combines with J gene TRDJ1, with 9 bases that match TRDD3. The V gene end was trimmed by 1 base and the J gene end by 3 bases; junction bases not matched to a gene: 5. Germline V lookup: CDR1 GEAIGNYY, CDR2 EKD. The CDR3 is 15 residues long. The CDR3 spells CACDTVGDISDKLIF. CDR3 nucleotides: TGTGCCTGTGACACGGTGGGGGATATCTCCGATAAACTCATCTTT.

The rearrangement links TRDV2 to TRDJ3; 9 positions match TRDD3. Germline V gene sequence: CDR1 GEAIGNYY, CDR2 EKD. This CDR3 has 20 residues. Unmatched junction bases numbered 11, after V lost 3 bases and J lost 0 bases. CDR3 in DNA: TGTGCCTGTGACGCTGGCACTGGGGGACCAAGCTCCTGGGACACCCGACAGATGTTTTTC. Its protein is CACDAGTGGPSSWDTRQMFF.

This clone turned up a few times. This sequence joins TRDV1 and TRDJ1; D perhaps matches TRDD3 (6 bases). Germline CDR1 TSWWSYY, CDR2 QGS. The CDR3 contains 16 residues. V was trimmed by 4 bases and J by 0 bases, leaving 15 bases between them. The CDR3 DNA is TGTGCTCTTGGGGTTACGTGGGGGGCTTACACCGATAAACTCATCTTT. Translating gives CALGVTWGAYTDKLIF.

The CDR3 reads CALGEFPAFSPYWGILGKLIF. CDR3 coding DNA: TGTGCTCTTGGGGAGTTCCCAGCCTTCTCTCCGTACTGGGGGATACTAGGTAAACTCATCTTT. The V call is TRDV1, the J call TRDJ1; TRDD3 aligns across 12 bases. The CDR3 consists of 21 residues. Germline trimming cut 3 bases from V and 7 bases from J; bases unmatched to any gene: 24. The germline gives CDR1 TSWWSYY, CDR2 QGS.

This clone appeared a single time. A junction boundary mismatches the germline segment, possibly from a read error. The chain is built from TRDV2 and TRDJ1, with 8 bases that match TRDD3. Germline loops: CDR1 GEAIGNYY, CDR2 EKD. The CDR3 is made up of 11 amino acids. In nucleotides, the CDR3 is TGTGCCTGTGACAAATTACTGGGGGCGTTCTTC. Encoded protein: CACDKLLGAFF.

This clone is termed medium-sized. The chain joins TRDV2 to TRDJ1; the D is unclear. V shed 3 bases and J shed 3 bases, with 22 bases lying between them. There are 17 residues in the CDR3. The germline V gene has CDR1 GEAIGNYY and CDR2 EKD. CDR3 nucleotides: TGTGCCTGTGACCTGCTACTCCCGAGTATGATGGCCGATAAACTCATCTTT. This gives the protein CACDLLLPSMMADKLIF.

The table lists this clone with a few counts. The chain links TRDV1 to TRDJ1, with 8 bases fitting TRDD3. V lost 7 bases, J lost 1 base, and 8 bases stayed unmatched. The CDR3 has 15 residues. CDR1 is TSWWSYY and CDR2 is QGS in the germline V gene. The CDR3 DNA reads TGTGCTCTTGAGTCTCTGGGGGACCCCACCGATAAACTCATCTTT. This gives the protein CALESLGDPTDKLIF.